Shown below are 22 T cell receptor beta chains from a single sample sequenced in a study of cytotoxic CD8 clonotypes in ibrutinib-treated CLL. Produced via immunoSEQ multiplex PCR; TCRdb's table is partial and in-frame only. Here the sample spans 50,000 to 60,000 clones, over 80% being singletons. The sample consisted of PBMCs, taken after 24 months of ibrutinib treatment. These receptors originate from a human donor with chronic lymphocytic leukemia.

V is TRBV5-3 and J is TRBJ2-3, with TRBD2 matching over 8 bases. TRBV5-3 is assigned to the ORF class and has an uncertain function. The CDR3 extends over 17 amino acids. The trim removed 6 bases at V and 2 bases at J, leaving 14 bases unmatched. In DNA form, the CDR3 reads TGTGCCAGAACCCCACCCCTCGGGAGGGCAGACACAGATACGCAGTATTTT. This translates into CARTPPLGRADTDTQYF.

This clone was recorded only once. V gene TRBV5-8 combines with J gene TRBJ2-1; D gene uncertain. The CDR3 loop spans 15 amino acids. Germline assignment: CDR1 SGHTS and CDR2 YDEGEE. Trimming removed 2 bases at V and 0 bases at J, with 9 bases between. CDR3 sequence reads: CASSFGISSYNEQFF. The CDR3 DNA is TGTGCCAGCAGCTTCGGAATCAGCTCCTACAATGAGCAGTTCTTC.

The J gene is TRBJ2-2, the V gene TRBV19, with unresolved D. This CDR3 contains 15 residues. The ends were cut back, 5 bases at V and 6 bases at J, with 16 bases in the middle. Germline V gene lookup returns CDR1 LNHDA and CDR2 SQIVND (reference sequence). For the CDR3, the DNA is TGTGCCAGTAGTGAGAGTCAGGTATCGGCCGGGGAGCTGTTTTTT. Translating gives CASSESQVSAGELFF.

The chain uses TRBV19 and TRBJ2-1, with D possibly being TRBD2 (6 bases). This CDR3 comprises 17 residues. CDR1 and CDR2 from the germline V gene are LNHDA and SQIVND (reference sequence). V was shortened by 2 bases and J by 6 bases, with 20 bases between the two germline ends. The CDR3 DNA reads TGTGCCAGTAGTATATTCCTCGCGTCGCGGGGTGGCAATGAGCAGTTCTTC. Translating it yields CASSIFLASRGGNEQFF. The full variable domain, with the rest looked up from reference TRBV19 and TRBJ2-1, is DGGITQSPKYLFRKEGQNVTLSCEQNLNHDAMYWYRQDPGQGLRLIYYSQIVNDFQKGDIAEGYSVSREKKESFPLTVTSAQKNPTAFYLCASSIFLASRGGNEQFFGPGTRLTVL.

The chain joins TRBV7-8 to TRBJ2-6; D might be TRBD2 (7 bases). Per germline, CDR1 SGHVS and CDR2 FQNEAQ. The V and J ends lost 4 bases and 2 bases respectively, with 12 bases between them. The CDR3 has 16 amino acids. The CDR3 sequence is CASSSGGGAGANVLTF. DNA of the CDR3: TGTGCCAGCAGCTCCGGCGGGGGCGCTGGGGCCAACGTCCTGACTTTC.

The genes are TRBV6-6 and TRBJ1-3; TRBD1 is a possible D gene (5 bases). V was cut by 6 bases and J by 1 base, with 13 bases left in between. CDR1 is MNHNY, CDR2 SVGAGI, per germline (reference sequence). The CDR3 spans 15 residues. CDR3 protein: CASSPGTVSGNTIYF. The DNA for the CDR3 is TGTGCCAGCAGCCCCGGGACTGTTTCTGGAAACACCATATATTTT.

The CDR3 region has the DNA TGTGCCAGCAGCGGGGACAGAGCAACTAATGAAAAACTGTTTTTT. Encoded protein: CASSGDRATNEKLFF. V and J are TRBV6-1 and TRBJ1-4; 7 bases align to TRBD1. The CDR3 has 15 amino acids. The V and J ends lost 6 bases and 0 bases, in that order; junction bases with no gene match: 4. Germline V gene sequence: CDR1 MNHNS, CDR2 SASEGT.

V gene TRBV29-1 combines with J gene TRBJ2-1, with 9 bases matching TRBD1. V lost 5 bases to trimming and J lost 4 bases; unmatched junction nucleotides: 6. From germline, CDR1 is SQVTM and CDR2 ANQGSEA. The CDR3 length is 14 residues. CDR3 region: CSVSLTGGYNEQFF. CDR3 DNA: TGCAGCGTTAGTTTGACAGGGGGATACAATGAGCAGTTCTTC.

The chain recombines TRBV30 with TRBJ1-5; 8 bases agree with TRBD1. V shed 0 bases, J shed 3 bases, and the junction held 7 bases outside the gene matches. The CDR3 has 16 amino acids. Germline V gene sequence: CDR1 GTSNPN, CDR2 SVGIG (reference sequence). The CDR3 coding sequence is TGTGCCTGGAGTGTAGGCAGGGGGCTGTTCAATCAGCCCCAGCATTTT. Its translation: CAWSVGRGLFNQPQHF.

In this sample, this clone turned up once. Written as DNA, the CDR3 is TGTGCCAGCAGTTCAGCAAGGTGGGGGGAAAAACTGTTTTTT. Its protein is CASSSARWGEKLFF. This rearrangement joins TRBV28 to TRBJ1-4; a weak D match, TRBD1 (5 bases). Deletions cut 4 bases from V and 8 bases from J, with 14 bases between. This CDR3 has 14 residues. Germline values: CDR1 MDHEN, CDR2 SYDVKM.

The rearrangement links TRBV7-2 to TRBJ2-1; 10 nucleotides agree with TRBD2. CDR3 size: 16 residues. Germline CDR1 and CDR2: SGHTA and FQGNSA. V lost 0 bases and J lost 4; bases outside the gene matches: 3. CDR3 amino acids: CASSLASTSGYNEQFF. CDR3 in DNA: TGTGCCAGCAGCTTAGCGTCGACTAGCGGGTACAATGAGCAGTTCTTC.

This chain joins TRBV28 and TRBJ2-2; 11 nucleotides line up with TRBD2. V lost 2 bases, J lost 1 base, and 3 bases stayed unmatched. The length of the CDR3 is 17 residues. The V gene's germline CDR1 is MDHEN and CDR2 SYDVKM. CDR3 sequence (DNA): TGTGCCAGCAGTTTAGCGGGACTAGCGGAGAACACCGGGGAGCTGTTTTTT. This encodes CASSLAGLAENTGELFF.

The chain carries TRBV10-3 and TRBJ2-3, with D perhaps matching TRBD1 (5 bases). V lost 0 bases and J lost 10, with 8 bases in between. The germline gives CDR1 ENHRY, CDR2 SYGVKD. This CDR3 region has 12 residues. The CDR3, as DNA: TGTGCCATCAGTGAGTCGGTAGGGGCGCAGTATTTT. This codes for CAISESVGAQYF.

The V gene is TRBV2, the J gene TRBJ2-2, with TRBD1 matching over 10 bases. CDR3 size: 15 residues. V lost 8 bases to trimming and J lost 4 bases; unmatched junction nucleotides: 7. Germline V gene data show CDR1 as SNHLY and CDR2 as FYNNEI. CDR3 nucleotides: TGTGCCAGCGGAGGACAGGGGGGACTCACCGGGGAGCTGTTTTTT. Its protein is CASGGQGGLTGELFF.

Only one count was recorded for this clone. The genes are TRBV5-6 and TRBJ2-1; D possibly matches TRBD1 or TRBD2 (5 bases each). The CDR3 extends over 15 amino acids. Germline loops: CDR1 SGHDT, CDR2 YYEEEE. V was cut by 3 bases and J by 4 bases, with 14 bases left in between. CDR3 coding DNA: TGTGCCAGCAGCTCTTCCTGGGGCGGGTACAATGAGCAGTTCTTC. Its protein is CASSSSWGGYNEQFF.

The chain carries TRBV29-1 and TRBJ1-3; TRBD1 is a possible D gene (5 bases). There are 14 residues in the CDR3. V was pared by 7 bases and J by 1 base, with 14 bases between. Germline CDR1 is SQVTM and CDR2 is ANQGSEA. For the CDR3, the DNA is TGCAGCGCTCTCGACAGCACATCTGGAAACACCATATATTTT. Amino acid sequence: CSALDSTSGNTIYF.

The chain uses TRBV4-1 and TRBJ1-4; no definite D call. V dropped 1 base and J dropped 7 bases, with 13 bases sitting between them. The germline CDR1 and CDR2 sequences are MGHRA and YSYEKL. This CDR3 contains 15 residues. The CDR3 DNA sequence: TGCGCCAGCAGCCAAGTGGGCCGGTCAGGTGAAAAACTGTTTTTT. It encodes CASSQVGRSGEKLFF.

V and J are TRBV11-2 and TRBJ2-7, with TRBD1 matching over 9 bases. From germline, CDR1 is SGHAT and CDR2 FQNNGV. V was pared by 1 base and J by 2 bases, with 0 bases of the junction left unmatched. The CDR3 is 14 residues long. Here the CDR3 reads CASSLGTGAYEQYF. The CDR3 DNA is TGTGCCAGCAGCTTAGGGACAGGGGCCTACGAGCAGTACTTC.

The chain's CDR3 is CASSVGEAREQFF. The CDR3 DNA follows: TGTGCCAGCAGCGTAGGCGAGGCCCGTGAGCAGTTCTTC. The genes are TRBV9 and TRBJ2-1; D remains ambiguous. Germline V gene data show CDR1 as SGDLS and CDR2 as YYNGEE. The CDR3 runs 13 residues. Trimming took off 0 bases at V and 9 bases at J, with 10 bases between the two ends.

V and J are TRBV7-3 and TRBJ2-1, with 16 bases lining up with TRBD2. The CDR3 spans 17 residues. Germline V lookup: CDR1 SGHTA, CDR2 FQGTGA. The junction had 7 bases not matched to a gene; V was cut back by 4 bases and J by 7 bases. CDR3 sequence: CASSSGTSGRAGNEQFF. The CDR3 DNA follows: TGTGCCAGCAGCTCCGGGACTAGCGGGAGGGCGGGAAATGAGCAGTTCTTC.

The rearrangement uses TRBV5-1 and TRBJ2-2; D call uncertain. V lost 2 bases and J lost 6, with 17 bases in between. The CDR3 loop spans 16 amino acids. Germline assignment: CDR1 SGHRS and CDR2 YFSETQ. The CDR3 sequence is CASSFPRPGHAGELFF. As DNA, the CDR3 is TGCGCCAGCAGCTTTCCGCGGCCAGGCCACGCCGGGGAGCTGTTTTTT.

This clone was counted a few times. The CDR3 DNA reads TGTGCCAGCAGTCCAGGACTAGCGGGAGCCGTCACAGATACGCAGTATTTT. Amino acid sequence: CASSPGLAGAVTDTQYF. The chain combines TRBV28 with TRBJ2-3; 13 bases line up with TRBD2. Germline CDR1 is MDHEN and CDR2 is SYDVKM. The CDR3 length is 17 residues. J was trimmed by 2 bases and V by 5 bases; bases with no gene match: 7.